The entry that follows covers one TCR beta chain sequence. This clonotype has ten or more counts. Its antigen remains unidentified. Per-base quality was not reported, and no clone a single base away is much larger than it. This entry is derived from a study of T cell repertoires in cytomegalovirus infection (dated by TCRdb to about 2019). With respect to the entire study: The HLA type of each donor mattered for the analysis, because public TCR beta signatures pointed to carriage of CMV infection along with the matching HLA type. The paper's findings and limits, for the study overall: In both this cohort and an independent roughly 350-donor cohort, the cumulative frequency of public TCR beta family members distinguished carriers of CMV infection plus the relevant HLA type. The ex vivo response was dominated by HLA-C-restricted CMV-specific TCR beta clonotypes, which also provided the single most frequent clonotype in two of eight donors.

Inclusive of the bounding cysteine and phenylalanine, the CDR3 is 15 residues long. The sequence is cut down to CDR3 DNA, 45 bases in frame from base 1. Taken from the germline V gene, the CDR1 and CDR2 loops are SGHTA and FQGNSA. V is cut by 1 base and J by 10 bases, and the space between the germline ends is 14 bases. Sequencing was carried out with an Illumina HiSeq 1500. TCRdb's own reprocessing of the public reads used fastp at Q25 and MiXCR and kept productive beta chains. Each entry merges the rows of one CDR3 protein and shows their most common DNA and genes. The sample has under 250,000 distinct CDR3 sequences on record, approximately 7% of them singletons. 5.5% to 6.5% of the sample is in the top ten clones.

The TCR was taken from a human donor in good health (CMV status not recorded). Some clones in this sample may be carry-over from other donors' samples. Recombination connected TRBV7-2 to TRBJ1-6, with no D gene named confidently. The material sequenced was PBMCs. The CDR3 loop reads CASSLGGSPTSPLHF. The nucleotide sequence is TGTGCCAGCAGCTTAGGCGGCAGCCCCACCTCACCCCTCCACTTT.